This T cell receptor (beta chain) emerged from a study of T-cell memory formation after mild COVID-19 (dated by TCRdb to about 2021). In the study overall: TCR sequence clusters from the two donors were largely donor specific. In a couple of donors, T-cell clones that expanded and contracted after mild COVID-19 were followed by sequencing TCRalpha and TCRbeta repertoires longitudinally. The cohort was made up of two young adult volunteers, one female and one male, who were previously healthy.

The sequencer listed for this sample is Illumina NovaSeq 6000. cDNA libraries for TCRalpha and TCRbeta were prepared by 5'RACE using constant-segment primers, with sample barcodes and unique molecular identifiers added. Trizol reagent was used to extract RNA from every sample. Library amplification was performed in two PCR steps, and a second sample barcode and Illumina TruSeq adapters were introduced in the second step. Sequencing of libraries was performed on an Illumina NovaSeq with 2 x 150 bp paired-end reads. As for the authors' bioinformatics: Reads were demultiplexed and collapsed into UMI-guided consensus sequences with migec v1.2.7. Using mixcr v2.1.11, UMI consensuses were aligned to TRA and TRB V and J templates and then assembled into clonotypes. Expanded or contracted clonotypes were those called significant by both edgeR and NoisET, with noise models trained on biological replicates. For edgeR calls, a false discovery rate-adjusted p below 0.01 and a log2 fold-change threshold of 1 were applied. PCA with hierarchical clustering of max-normalized trajectories of the 1000 most abundant clonotypes was used as exploratory dynamics analysis. Separately sequenced CD4+ and CD8+ repertoires were used to assign a CD4 or CD8 phenotype to each responding clone. The raw public reads went through TCRdb reprocessing: fastp at Q25, MiXCR clone calling, in-frame beta chains kept. Each CDR3 protein gets just one entry, which takes the most common genes and DNA from the rows behind it. The V and J calls reflect TCRdb's pipeline rather than the authors' work. The sample records roughly 300,000 distinct CDR3 sequences, 12% to 15% of which are singletons. Approximately 21% of the sample rests with the top ten.

A word on this clonotype: The antigen this receptor binds is unknown. No qualities accompany the bases; no much larger clone lies one base away.

PBMCs were isolated by Ficoll-Paque density gradient centrifugation. Broad study findings and their caveats: SARS-CoV-2 specificity of the second-wave clones peaking on day 37 was not confirmed. Some responding clones were detected in pre-infection memory, suggesting pre-existing cross-reactive memory T cells joined the SARS-CoV-2 response. The study covered only two mild cases, and larger cohorts including severe cases with pre-infection samples were considered necessary. Clones that contracted from day 15 to 85 showed balanced CD4/CD8 phenotypes, whereas a second wave of clones that expanded from day 15 to 37 leaned towards CD4+. Contracting CD4+ clones turned up mainly in the CM and EM memory subsets, whereas EMRA was where CD8+ clones were enriched.

For CDR1 and CDR2, the germline V gene lists SGHVS and FNYEAQ. Between the V and J ends, shortened by 4 bases and 1 base respectively, the junction contains 10 bases. Taken from cysteine to phenylalanine, the CDR3 has 14 residues. Only CDR3 DNA remains: 42 bases, in frame from the first base. The TCR sequence derives from a man aged 18-30 years who had mild COVID-19 (a few samples of this study predate the infection). The sample titles of this study are shuffled in the database, so cell type and time point are left out; the donor was told from shared clones. This receptor chain uses TRBV7-6 and TRBJ2-5, and TRBD2 may be the D gene, going by 5 matching bases. Input material: PBMCs or a T cell subset sorted from them (not recorded which). The DNA sequence is given as TGTGCCAGCAGCTCGAGGGTAATCCAAGAGACCCAGTACTTC. The encoded protein is CASSSRVIQETQYF.